This note documents a single T cell receptor (beta chain) sequence. The sample originates from a study of OX40 agonist ivuxolimab in advanced cancers. Exclusion applied to patients with autoimmune disease history or systemic immunosuppression. This CDR3 contains 12 residues. The germline CDR1 and CDR2 sequences are LNHDA and SQIVND (reference sequence). J gave up 5 bases and V 10 bases, and 5 bases lay outside the gene matches. TCRdb keeps only in-frame clones here, not all; method: immunoSEQ multiplex PCR. The sample carries about 82,000 clones, 75% to 90% recorded once. The chain recombines TRBV19 with TRBJ2-5, with 9 bases identical to TRBD1. The specimen comprised CD4+ or CD8+ T cells sorted from blood, sampled in a trial of the OX40 agonist ivuxolimab. The TCR comes from an adult with an advanced solid tumor such as melanoma, head and neck, liver or kidney cancer. As DNA, the CDR3 is TGTGCCACCCCGACAGGGGGTGAGACCCAGTACTTC. Its translation: CATPTGGETQYF.